This paragraph covers one TCR beta chain sequence. This sample was taken from a study of blood T cell repertoires in COVID-19. On the study more broadly: Material from acute and convalescent COVID-19 was sourced from the United States, Italy and Spain. From T cells, B-cell-depleted T cells, or PBMCs came the material, which was cDNA or gDNA.

Original analysis: Cell counts per sample came from amplifying reference gene primers. Method: immunoSEQ multiplex PCR; TCRdb's copy keeps in-frame clones and lacks some. V, J and clone size are those of that table, while D and trimming were read from the DNA. The table records 130,000 to 150,000 clones, approximately 86% of them present only once. CDR3 length: 13 amino acids. Per germline, CDR1 LNHDA and CDR2 SQIVND (reference sequence). V shed 9 bases and J 11 bases; nucleotides not matched to a gene: 10. Sequencing was done on a sample of peripheral blood. V and J are TRBV19 and TRBJ1-5, with 10 bases matching TRBD1. The sequence came from a woman between 45 and 65 years old with acute or convalescent COVID-19. The CDR3 DNA reads TGTGCCAGCTCCCCGGGACAGGGGAAGTCCCAGCATTTT. Protein product: CASSPGQGKSQHF.